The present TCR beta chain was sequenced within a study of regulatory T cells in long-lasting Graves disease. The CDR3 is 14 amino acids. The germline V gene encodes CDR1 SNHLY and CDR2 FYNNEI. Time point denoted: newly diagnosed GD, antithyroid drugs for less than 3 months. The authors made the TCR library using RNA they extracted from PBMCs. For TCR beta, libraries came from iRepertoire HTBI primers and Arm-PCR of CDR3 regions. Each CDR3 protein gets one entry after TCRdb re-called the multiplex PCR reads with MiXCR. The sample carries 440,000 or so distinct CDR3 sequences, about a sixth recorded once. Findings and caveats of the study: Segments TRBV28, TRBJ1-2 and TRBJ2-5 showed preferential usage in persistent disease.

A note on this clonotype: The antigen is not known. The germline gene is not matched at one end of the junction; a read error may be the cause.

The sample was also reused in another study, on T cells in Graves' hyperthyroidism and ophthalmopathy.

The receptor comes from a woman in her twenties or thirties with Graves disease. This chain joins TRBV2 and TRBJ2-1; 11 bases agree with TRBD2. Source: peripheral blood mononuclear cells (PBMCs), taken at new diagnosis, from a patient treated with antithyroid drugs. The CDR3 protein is CASIGTSGYNEQLF. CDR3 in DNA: TGTGCCAGCATAGGGACTAGCGGCTACAATGAGCAGCTCTTC.